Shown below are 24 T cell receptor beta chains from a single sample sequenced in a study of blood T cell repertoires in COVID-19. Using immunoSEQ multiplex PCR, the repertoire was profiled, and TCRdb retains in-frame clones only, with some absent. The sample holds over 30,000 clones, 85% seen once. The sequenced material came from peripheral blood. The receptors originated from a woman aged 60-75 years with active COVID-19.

The CDR3 is CAWIGGLTSGHQPQHF. The CDR3 DNA is TGTGCCTGGATCGGGGGGCTAACTTCTGGGCATCAGCCCCAGCATTTT. The chain recombines TRBV30 with TRBJ1-5, with D tentatively TRBD1 (6 bases). CDR1 is GTSNPN and CDR2 is SVGIG in the germline V gene (reference sequence). Trimming removed 4 bases at V and 5 bases at J, with 21 bases between. The CDR3 totals 16 residues.

The CDR3 protein is CASSPQSGTGELFF. CDR3 sequence (DNA): TGTGCCAGCAGCCCCCAGTCGGGCACCGGGGAGCTGTTTTTT. J is TRBJ2-2 and V is TRBV6-4, with no clear D. Looked up from germline, CDR1 is MRHNA and CDR2 is SNTAGT. V lost 6 bases, J lost 4 bases, and 12 bases lay in between. This CDR3 contains 14 residues.

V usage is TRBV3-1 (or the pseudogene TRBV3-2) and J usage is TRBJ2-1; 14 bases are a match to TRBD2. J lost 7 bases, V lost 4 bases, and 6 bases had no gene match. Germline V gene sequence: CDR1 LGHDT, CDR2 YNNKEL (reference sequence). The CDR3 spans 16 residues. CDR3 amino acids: CASSLTGTSGRNEQFF. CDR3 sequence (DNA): TGTGCCAGCAGCCTAACCGGGACTAGCGGGAGAAATGAGCAGTTCTTC.

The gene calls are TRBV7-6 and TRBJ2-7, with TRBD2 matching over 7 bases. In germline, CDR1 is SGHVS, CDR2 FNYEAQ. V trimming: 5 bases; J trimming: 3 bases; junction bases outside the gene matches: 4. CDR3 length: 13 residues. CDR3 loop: CASSRGLDYEQYF. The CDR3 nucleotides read TGTGCCAGCAGCCGAGGACTAGACTACGAGCAGTACTTC.

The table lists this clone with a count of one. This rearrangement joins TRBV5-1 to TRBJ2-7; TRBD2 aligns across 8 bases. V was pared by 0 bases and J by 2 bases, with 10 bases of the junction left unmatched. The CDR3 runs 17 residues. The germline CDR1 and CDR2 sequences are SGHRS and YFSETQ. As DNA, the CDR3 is TGCGCCAGCAGCTTGGACCTAGCGGGCCTTACTACCTACGAGCAGTACTTC. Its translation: CASSLDLAGLTTYEQYF.

CDR3 in DNA: TGTGCCACCAGCAGAGTATTCGGTTTCAACGAGCAGTACTTC. This codes for CATSRVFGFNEQYF. V gene TRBV15 combines with J gene TRBJ2-7; D is ambiguous. V was shortened by 1 base and J by 5 bases, with 12 bases between the two germline ends. This CDR3 contains 14 residues. Germline V gene lookup returns CDR1 LNHNV and CDR2 YYDKDF (reference sequence).

CDR3 in DNA: TGTGCCAGCAGCTTGCTGGACTTGACCTACAATGAGCAGTTCTTC. It translates to CASSLLDLTYNEQFF. The chain has TRBV7-9 and TRBJ2-1; possibly TRBD2 for D (5 bases). The CDR3 is 15 amino acids. Germline CDR1 and CDR2: SEHNR and FQNEAQ (reference sequence). The V end was cut by 3 bases, the J end by 2 bases, with 11 bases between.

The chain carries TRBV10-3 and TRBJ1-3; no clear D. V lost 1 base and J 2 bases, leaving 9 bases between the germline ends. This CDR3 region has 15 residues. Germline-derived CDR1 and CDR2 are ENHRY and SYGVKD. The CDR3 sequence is CAISELTRAGNTIYF. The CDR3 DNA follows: TGTGCCATCAGTGAGTTAACACGGGCTGGAAACACCATATATTTT.

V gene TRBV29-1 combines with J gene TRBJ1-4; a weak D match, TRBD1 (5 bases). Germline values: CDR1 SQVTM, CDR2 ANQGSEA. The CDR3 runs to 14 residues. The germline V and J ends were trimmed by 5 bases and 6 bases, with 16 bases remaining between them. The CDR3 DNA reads TGCAGCGTTTTCATCCAGGGCCAGGATGAAAAACTGTTTTTT. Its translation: CSVFIQGQDEKLFF.

CDR3 loop: CASSESGGWYGYTF. The CDR3, as DNA: TGTGCCAGCAGTGAATCGGGTGGGTGGTATGGCTACACCTTC. This chain connects TRBV2 to TRBJ1-2; D not resolved. The germline CDR1 and CDR2 sequences are SNHLY and FYNNEI. This CDR3 is built from 14 residues. V was shortened by 2 bases and J by 5 bases, with 12 bases between the two germline ends. The whole variable domain, remainder taken from reference TRBV2 and TRBJ1-2, is EPEVTQTPSHQVTQMGQEVILRCVPISNHLYFYWYRQILGQKVEFLVSFYNNEISEKSEIFDDQFSVERPDGSNFTLKIRSTKLEDSAMYFCASSESGGWYGYTFGSGTRLTVV.

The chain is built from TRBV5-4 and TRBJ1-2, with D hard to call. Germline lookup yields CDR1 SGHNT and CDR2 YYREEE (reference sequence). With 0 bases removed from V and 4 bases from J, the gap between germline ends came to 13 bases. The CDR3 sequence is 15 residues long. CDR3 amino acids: CASSLGQGGTYGYTF. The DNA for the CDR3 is TGTGCCAGCAGCTTGGGACAAGGAGGCACCTATGGCTACACCTTC.

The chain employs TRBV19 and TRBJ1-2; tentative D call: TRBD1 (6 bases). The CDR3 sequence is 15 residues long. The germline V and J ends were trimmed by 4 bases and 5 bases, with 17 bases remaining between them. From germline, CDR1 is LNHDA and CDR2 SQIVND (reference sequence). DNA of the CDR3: TGTGCCAGTAGTACAAACAACAGGGCCTGGTATGGCTACACCTTC. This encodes CASSTNNRAWYGYTF.

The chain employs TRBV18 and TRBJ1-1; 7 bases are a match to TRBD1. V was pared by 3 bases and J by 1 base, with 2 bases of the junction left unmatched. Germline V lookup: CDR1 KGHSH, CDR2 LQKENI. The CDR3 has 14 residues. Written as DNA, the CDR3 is TGTGCCAGCTCACCGACAGGGTGGAACACTGAAGCTTTCTTT. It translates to CASSPTGWNTEAFF. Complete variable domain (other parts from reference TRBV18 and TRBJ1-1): NAGVMQNPRHLVRRRGQEARLRCSPMKGHSHVYWYRQLPEEGLKFMVYLQKENIIDESGMPKERFSAEFPKEGPSILRIQQVVRGDSAAYFCASSPTGWNTEAFFGQGTRLTVV.

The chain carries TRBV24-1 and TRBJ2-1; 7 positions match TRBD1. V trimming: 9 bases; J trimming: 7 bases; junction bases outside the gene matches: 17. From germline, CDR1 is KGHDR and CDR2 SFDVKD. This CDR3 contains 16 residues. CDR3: CATGHSLTGSVNEQFF. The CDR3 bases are TGTGCCACCGGCCACTCCCTGACAGGGAGTGTTAATGAGCAGTTCTTC.

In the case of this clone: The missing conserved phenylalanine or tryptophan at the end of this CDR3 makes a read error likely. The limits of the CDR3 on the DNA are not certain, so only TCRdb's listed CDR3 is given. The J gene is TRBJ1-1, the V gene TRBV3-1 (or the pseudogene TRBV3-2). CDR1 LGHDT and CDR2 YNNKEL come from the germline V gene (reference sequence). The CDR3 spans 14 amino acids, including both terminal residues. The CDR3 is CASSQEIRGSGFFL.

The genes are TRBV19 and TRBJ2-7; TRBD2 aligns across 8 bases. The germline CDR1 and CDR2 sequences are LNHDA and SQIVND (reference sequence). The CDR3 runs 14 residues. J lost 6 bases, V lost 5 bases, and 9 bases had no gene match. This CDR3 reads CASSPGTRLSEQYF. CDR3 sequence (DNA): TGTGCCAGTAGTCCCGGGACTAGGCTTTCCGAGCAGTACTTC.

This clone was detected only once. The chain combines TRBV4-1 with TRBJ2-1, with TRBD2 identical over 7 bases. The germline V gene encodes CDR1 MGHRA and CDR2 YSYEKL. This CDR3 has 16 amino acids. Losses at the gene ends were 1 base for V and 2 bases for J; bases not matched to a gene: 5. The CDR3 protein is CASSQVYGRTYNEQFF. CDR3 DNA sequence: TGCGCCAGCAGCCAAGTATACGGGAGGACCTACAATGAGCAGTTCTTC.

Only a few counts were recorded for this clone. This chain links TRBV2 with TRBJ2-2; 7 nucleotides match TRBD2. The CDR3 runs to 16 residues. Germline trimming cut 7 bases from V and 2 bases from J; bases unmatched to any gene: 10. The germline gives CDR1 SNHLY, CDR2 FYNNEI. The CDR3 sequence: CASIAGDHANTGELFF. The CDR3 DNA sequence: TGTGCCAGCATCGCGGGGGACCACGCAAACACCGGGGAGCTGTTTTTT.

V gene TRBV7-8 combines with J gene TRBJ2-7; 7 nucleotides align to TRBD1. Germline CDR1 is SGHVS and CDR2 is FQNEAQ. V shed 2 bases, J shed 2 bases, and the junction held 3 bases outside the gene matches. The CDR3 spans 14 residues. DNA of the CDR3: TGTGCCAGCAGCTTACAGGGGGTGGCCTACGAGCAGTACTTC. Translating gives CASSLQGVAYEQYF.

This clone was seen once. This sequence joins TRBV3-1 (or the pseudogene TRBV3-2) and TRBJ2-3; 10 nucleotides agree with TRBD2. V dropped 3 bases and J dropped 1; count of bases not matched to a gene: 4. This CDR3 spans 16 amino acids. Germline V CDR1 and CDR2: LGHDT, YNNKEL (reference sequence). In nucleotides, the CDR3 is TGTGCCAGCAGCCAGTACAGCGGGAGGGGCACAGATACGCAGTATTTT. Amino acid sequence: CASSQYSGRGTDTQYF.

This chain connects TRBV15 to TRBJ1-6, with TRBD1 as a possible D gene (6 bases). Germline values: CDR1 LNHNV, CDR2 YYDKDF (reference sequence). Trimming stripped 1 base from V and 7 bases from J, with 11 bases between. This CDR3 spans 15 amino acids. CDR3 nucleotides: TGTGCCACCAGCAGAGGCAGGGGTCACAATTCACCCCTCCACTTT. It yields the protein CATSRGRGHNSPLHF.

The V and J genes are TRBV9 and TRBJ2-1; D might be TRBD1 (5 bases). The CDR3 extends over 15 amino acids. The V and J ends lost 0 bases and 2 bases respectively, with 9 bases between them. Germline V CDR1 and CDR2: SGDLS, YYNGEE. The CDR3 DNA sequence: TGTGCCAGCAGCGTAGGGCAGACAGCCTACAATGAGCAGTTCTTC. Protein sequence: CASSVGQTAYNEQFF.

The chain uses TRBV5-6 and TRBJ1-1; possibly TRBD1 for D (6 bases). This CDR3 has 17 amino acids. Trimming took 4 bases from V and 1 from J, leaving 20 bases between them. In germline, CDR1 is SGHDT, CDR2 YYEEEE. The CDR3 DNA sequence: TGTGCCAGCAGCCCCATACAGGGATCTAAGGGGAACACTGAAGCTTTCTTT. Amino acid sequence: CASSPIQGSKGNTEAFF. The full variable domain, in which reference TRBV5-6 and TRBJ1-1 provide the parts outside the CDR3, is DAGVTQSPTHLIKTRGQQVTLRCSPKSGHDTVSWYQQALGQGPQFIFQYYEEEERQRGNFPDRFSGHQFPNYSSELNVNALLLGDSALYLCASSPIQGSKGNTEAFFGQGTRLTVV.

CDR3: CSAPGHTGELFF. The CDR3 DNA is TGCAGCGCCCCGGGTCACACCGGGGAGCTGTTTTTT. The chain combines TRBV29-1 with TRBJ2-2; D not certain. This CDR3 is 12 amino acids long. Germline V lookup: CDR1 SQVTM, CDR2 ANQGSEA. V was trimmed by 7 bases and J by 3 bases, leaving 9 bases between them.